This T cell receptor (beta chain) came from a study of shared clonotypes between healthy human individuals (dated by TCRdb to about 2020). For the wider study: Two women and three men aged 18 to 49 years were included in the cohort. For each donor, CD4 naive and CD4 memory were each given three plates, CD8 naive was given two plates, and CD8 memory was given one plate. Blood TCR repertoires of about five healthy adults were deeply sequenced to estimate repertoire size and the extent of clonotype sharing between individuals. To increase sequencing depth and limit assay-specific biases, TCR repertoire library preparation and sequencing were carried out by different laboratories using diverse techniques. Leukapheresis yielded between about 0.94 and 10 billion PBMCs per donor. On the study overall, not on this receptor specifically: Pairwise subsampling led to the expectation that sequencing depth would affect the degree of clonotype sharing among donors. The genetic and exposure-history diversity represented was limited by the small number of donors. Compared with non-shared clonotypes, the clonotypes found in all four sorted-subset donors had higher generation probabilities. Sharing across several donors was observed for 4.5% to 6.5% of naive CD4, under 4% of naive CD8, over 2% of memory CD4, and about 0.4% of memory CD8 clonotypes. Estimated clonotype richness was generally larger for naive than for memory subsets. Rarefaction of sorted-subset datasets indicated incomplete sequencing despite the large sequencing depth. Only blood was sampled, and tissue TCR repertoires likely differ from those in blood.

The donors were healthy, HIV-negative adults who had no recently reported acute infections or vaccinations. Every donor was a Caucasian adult living in Nashville, Tennessee, USA. Magnetic negative selection was used to enrich CD4+ T cells, after which naive cells were positively selected on CD45RA and the negative fraction became the memory subset. Blood was obtained by leukapheresis, after which PBMCs were separated by Ficoll-Histopaque density gradient centrifugation and cryopreserved in liquid nitrogen vapor phase. Analytical flow cytometry was used to check the purity and quantity of every magnetically sorted T cell population. Each sorted fraction had its genomic DNA isolated and then quantified by UV absorbance on a Nanodrop 2000c. Using the deep immunoSEQ assay, TCR CDR3 regions were amplified from genomic DNA by multiplex PCR. Genomic DNA extracted from each cell subset was distributed evenly over all wells of several immunoSEQ 96-well plates, and each plate served as one replicate. Each replicate PCR for sorted subsets received about 0.2 ug genomic DNA, equal to about 30,000 T cell genomes. Purified libraries were quantified with a Qubit 3.0 fluorometer, sized on a Bioanalyzer 2100, and re-quantified with the KAPA Library Quantification kit. Each immunoSEQ 96-well plate was sequenced on its own single-read 150-cycle Illumina NextSeq 550 flow cell. Per the authors' processing: The immunoSEQ output contained only junctional sequences without quality scores, so filtering could not match that applied to full-length reads. To assign V/J genes and CDR3, sequences were annotated against IMGT germline references using PyIR, a Python wrapper for IgBLAST v1.9. Any read was removed if the V/J assignment was weak (E-value above 1e-6), the CDR3 was missing, or the read contained stop codons, out-of-frame junctions, or ambiguous translated residues. A V3J clonotype was defined by an identical inferred V gene, J gene, and CDR3 amino acid sequence. Percentage overlap between repertoires was calculated by dividing the number of shared unique clonotypes by the size of the smaller repertoire. RTK rarefaction, the Chao1 estimator, and Recon v2.1 estimates of unobserved clonotypes were used to assess repertoire richness. For all TCRbeta clonotypes obtained by the gDNA method from several donors, generation probabilities were computed with OLGA. Sourced from immuneACCESS, this table was stored by TCRdb with only in-frame sequences that have V and J called. A share of the clones is absent; for the studies checked, an unresolved V gene accounts for under half, and the remainder has no known explanation. V and J calls and clone size come straight from that table; D and trimming were deduced from the DNA. Here the sample has some 360,000 clones; roughly 70% occur a single time. In total, the top ten clones hold roughly 10% of the sample.

Turning to this clone: What this receptor recognizes is not known. Nothing much larger sits one base from this clone, and base qualities are not available.

Looking up the germline V gene yields CDR1 SGHNT and CDR2 YENEEA. Including cysteine and phenylalanine, the CDR3 has 15 amino acids. The read is trimmed to its CDR3 DNA, 45 bases read in frame from base 1. V trim: 5 bases; J trim: 1 base; unmatched bases: 6. The chain couples TRBV11-3 to TRBJ1-1, with TRBD1 matching 8 junction bases. The sequence came from a man aged 30 to 45 in good health. The sample was memory CD4+ T cells sorted from blood. This specimen's cell subset or site label, per the study, means: CD45RA-negative fraction. CDR3 region: CASSRRGQENTEAFF. The nucleotide sequence reads as follows: TGTGCCAGCAGCCGTAGGGGACAGGAGAACACTGAAGCTTTCTTT.